This T cell receptor (beta chain) was sequenced in a study of beta chain features in type 1 diabetes. Regarding the study as a whole: Patients with Type 1 diabetes showed moderately but significantly shorter TCRB CDR3s in all four CD4+ subsets.

Remarks on this clone: The antigen is not known.

As every portion of the isolated RNA was reverse transcribed, the sequencing read expressed TCRB transcripts. Produced via immunoSEQ multiplex PCR; TCRdb's table is partial and in-frame only. The table lists about 120,000 clones, about 17% of them singletons. CDR1 is KGHSH, CDR2 LQKENI, per germline. Trimming at V came to 1 base and at J to 2 bases, leaving 5 bases not matched to a gene. CDR3 size: 17 residues. Via the markers CD45RO/CCR7/CD25/CD127/CD95/CD27, stem cell-like memory, regulatory, central memory and naive CD4+ cells were sorted. Material: central memory CD4+ T cells from blood. This clonotype was sampled from a young man with type 1 diabetes. The chain joins TRBV18 to TRBJ2-1; 10 nucleotides agree with TRBD2. CDR3 region: CASSPRASGGTYNEQFF. CDR3 coding DNA: TGTGCCAGCTCACCACGGGCTAGCGGGGGAACCTACAATGAGCAGTTCTTC.